A single sample gave rise to the 24 T cell receptor beta chains below, sequenced in a study of T cell changes during pregnancy in multiple sclerosis. TCRdb's table, derived via immunoSEQ multiplex PCR, lists solely in-frame clones and lacks some. The repertoire holds 15,000 to 20,000 clones, over 70% seen once, with 4.5% to 7% in the top ten. This specimen was CD8+ T cells from peripheral blood mononuclear cells, taken after pregnancy. The receptors here all came from a female donor in good health, enrolled as a control in a pregnancy study.

V usage is TRBV9 and J usage is TRBJ1-4, with 8 bases that match TRBD1. Per the germline V gene, CDR1 is SGDLS and CDR2 is YYNGEE. With V trimmed by 3 bases and J by 0 bases, 7 bases remained unmatched. The CDR3 spans 17 residues. The CDR3 region is CASSAPTGETTNEKLFF. The CDR3 DNA sequence: TGTGCCAGCAGCGCGCCGACAGGGGAAACAACTAATGAAAAACTGTTTTTT.

This clone has a single count. The genes are TRBV7-9 and TRBJ1-1, with TRBD1 as a possible D gene (6 bases). Trimming left V 5 bases short and J 1 base short, with 8 bases between. The CDR3 is made up of 13 amino acids. Germline V gene data show CDR1 as SEHNR and CDR2 as FQNEAQ (reference sequence). The CDR3 region is CASSLQGNTEAFF. CDR3 nucleotide sequence: TGTGCCAGCAGCCTACAGGGGAACACTGAAGCTTTCTTT.

The V and J genes are TRBV5-5 and TRBJ1-3; 9 positions agree with TRBD1. The CDR3 has 16 amino acids. CDR1 and CDR2 from the germline V gene are SGHKS and YYEKEE (reference sequence). V shed 2 bases and J 2 bases; nucleotides not matched to a gene: 5. The CDR3 nucleotides are TGTGCCAGCAGCTTAACCGGGACAGGGACTGGAAACACCATATATTTT. Amino acids: CASSLTGTGTGNTIYF.

The genes are TRBV29-1 and TRBJ2-7; D unclear. Trimming shortened V by 7 bases and J by 6 bases, and 13 bases separated the two germline ends. The germline CDR1 and CDR2 sequences are SQVTM and ANQGSEA. This CDR3 has 11 amino acids. The CDR3 here is CSAIRLSEQYF. CDR3 DNA: TGCAGCGCCATTCGGTTGTCCGAGCAGTACTTC.

The chain carries TRBV4-1 and TRBJ1-1, with 8 bases that match TRBD1. V lost 0 bases to trimming and J lost 11 bases; unmatched junction nucleotides: 11. Looked up from germline, CDR1 is MGHRA and CDR2 is YSYEKL. CDR3 length equals 15 residues. The CDR3 reads CASSQESRGQGTAFF. CDR3 nucleotide sequence: TGCGCCAGCAGCCAAGAAAGCAGGGGGCAGGGCACGGCTTTCTTT.

The V and J genes are TRBV15 and TRBJ1-2; D might be TRBD1 (6 bases). V was cut by 6 bases and J by 7 bases, with 21 bases left in between. The CDR3 covers 15 residues. Germline lookup yields CDR1 LNHNV and CDR2 YYDKDF (reference sequence). CDR3 amino acids: CATSTRTVNKGGYTF. The DNA for the CDR3 is TGTGCCACCAGTACCCGGACAGTAAATAAGGGTGGCTACACCTTC.

J is TRBJ2-2 and V is TRBV9, with 8 bases fitting TRBD2. V lost 4 bases to trimming and J lost 0 bases; unmatched junction nucleotides: 11. Germline-derived CDR1 and CDR2 are SGDLS and YYNGEE. The CDR3 length is 18 residues. The CDR3 DNA sequence: TGTGCCAGCAGCCCCCTGGGACTAGACAACGCGAACACCGGGGAGCTGTTTTTT. It codes for CASSPLGLDNANTGELFF.

The rearrangement links TRBV10-3 to TRBJ2-2, with TRBD1 as a possible D gene (5 bases). CDR3 length: 15 residues. Trimming took off 2 bases at V and 3 bases at J, with 10 bases between the two ends. CDR1 is ENHRY, CDR2 SYGVKD, per germline. The CDR3 sequence: CAISEIVQDTGELFF. The CDR3 region has the DNA TGTGCCATCAGTGAGATCGTACAGGACACCGGGGAGCTGTTTTTT.

The chain couples TRBV5-6 to TRBJ1-1; tentatively, D is TRBD1 (5 bases). V was cut by 2 bases and J by 3 bases, with 11 bases left in between. Germline loops: CDR1 SGHDT, CDR2 YYEEEE. This CDR3 comprises 14 residues. The CDR3 bases are TGTGCCAGCAGCTTCGGAGGAGGGGACACTGAAGCTTTCTTT. Translated: CASSFGGGDTEAFF.

The J gene is TRBJ2-3, the V gene TRBV18; weak D call: TRBD1 (6 bases). The CDR3 length is 17 residues. Between the trimmed V and J ends, which lost 1 base and 2 bases, there was a span of 16 bases. Germline V gene sequence: CDR1 KGHSH, CDR2 LQKENI. The CDR3 sequence is CASSPLTGTIDTDTQYF. DNA of the CDR3: TGTGCCAGCTCACCACTCACCGGGACAATCGACACAGATACGCAGTATTTT.

The genes are TRBV7-2 and TRBJ2-1; D call uncertain. Trimming took off 1 base at V and 0 bases at J, with 10 bases between the two ends. This CDR3 has 16 residues. Per the germline V gene, CDR1 is SGHTA and CDR2 is FQGNSA. The CDR3, as DNA: TGTGCCAGCAGCTTAGTAGCTCTGAGCTCCTACAATGAGCAGTTCTTC. As protein: CASSLVALSSYNEQFF.

The chain joins TRBV4-3 to TRBJ2-7; 11 bases line up with TRBD1. Trimming took 0 bases from V and 3 from J; bases not matched to a gene: 7. Germline CDR1 reads LGHNA; CDR2 reads YSLEER. The CDR3 is 17 amino acids. CDR3 protein: CASSQDPFGTGGYEQYF. CDR3 nucleotides: TGCGCCAGCAGCCAAGACCCTTTTGGGACAGGGGGCTACGAGCAGTACTTC.

V gene TRBV7-3 combines with J gene TRBJ2-2, with 9 bases identical to TRBD2. Trimming cost V 5 bases and J 1 base; bases outside gene matches: 8. This CDR3 contains 17 residues. Germline CDR1 and CDR2: SGHTA and FQGTGA. The CDR3 DNA follows: TGTGCCAGCAGCCCTCCGGGTAGCGGGGGGAACACCGGGGAGCTGTTTTTT. Translating it yields CASSPPGSGGNTGELFF.

This chain joins TRBV29-1 and TRBJ1-2; D not certain. Trimming cost V 0 bases and J 6 bases, with 8 bases left between them. Germline values: CDR1 SQVTM, CDR2 ANQGSEA. This CDR3 is built from 12 residues. The CDR3 is CSVEDRLDGYTF. In nucleotides, the CDR3 is TGCAGCGTTGAAGATCGGTTGGATGGCTACACCTTC.

The V gene is TRBV16, the J gene TRBJ1-3; 7 positions agree with TRBD1. V was pared by 2 bases and J by 0 bases, with 7 bases of the junction left unmatched. Germline CDR1 is KGHSY and CDR2 is FQNENV. The CDR3 extends over 17 amino acids. The CDR3 DNA reads as TGTGCCAGCAGCCAACTAAGGACAGGTTCCTCTGGAAACACCATATATTTT. Residues: CASSQLRTGSSGNTIYF.

The V and J genes are TRBV19 and TRBJ1-1; 10 nucleotides match TRBD1. The CDR3 is made up of 14 amino acids. V was pared by 6 bases and J by 4 bases, with 5 bases of the junction left unmatched. Germline CDR1 and CDR2: LNHDA and SQIVND (reference sequence). The CDR3 loop reads CASRFRDRGTEAFF. The CDR3 bases are TGTGCCAGTAGATTCCGGGACAGGGGCACTGAAGCTTTCTTT.

This chain uses TRBV6-1 with TRBJ2-1; tentatively, D is TRBD1 (6 bases). V was cut by 4 bases and J by 1 base, with 8 bases left in between. Germline V gene lookup returns CDR1 MNHNS and CDR2 SASEGT. The CDR3 is made up of 14 amino acids. For the CDR3, the DNA is TGTGCCAGCAGTGGGACAGATTCCTACAATGAGCAGTTCTTC. Its protein is CASSGTDSYNEQFF.

V gene TRBV4-3 combines with J gene TRBJ1-5; D unclear. V lost 1 base, J lost 2 bases, and 9 bases lay in between. The CDR3 sequence is 15 residues long. Germline V gene data show CDR1 as LGHNA and CDR2 as YSLEER. The DNA for the CDR3 is TGCGCCAGCAGCCAAGGGAGTACGGGCAATCAGCCCCAGCATTTT. It encodes CASSQGSTGNQPQHF.

This clone has only a few counts. The CDR3 nucleotides read TGTGCCAGCAGCTCAGACAGGGCCACCAATCAGCCCCAGCATTTT. Encoded protein: CASSSDRATNQPQHF. The chain uses TRBV7-8 and TRBJ1-5; 7 bases match TRBD1. The trim removed 4 bases at V and 3 bases at J, leaving 6 bases unmatched. Germline CDR1 is SGHVS and CDR2 is FQNEAQ. The CDR3 is made up of 15 amino acids.

This chain connects TRBV9 to TRBJ2-3; 10 bases align to TRBD1. The CDR3 spans 15 residues. Germline CDR1 reads SGDLS; CDR2 reads YYNGEE. V was pared by 3 bases and J by 10 bases, with 11 bases of the junction left unmatched. The CDR3 DNA is TGTGCCAGCAGCGGGGAAGACAGGGGGCTCCTTTCGCAGTATTTT. It codes for CASSGEDRGLLSQYF.

CDR3 residues: CASSDGTVLNQPQHF. The CDR3 coding sequence is TGTGCCAGCAGCGACGGGACAGTCCTTAATCAGCCCCAGCATTTT. The chain combines TRBV7-2 with TRBJ1-5, with 7 bases fitting TRBD1. V trimming: 5 bases; J trimming: 4 bases; junction bases outside the gene matches: 8. Per the germline V gene, CDR1 is SGHTA and CDR2 is FQGNSA. This CDR3 comprises 15 residues.

The chain uses TRBV27 and TRBJ2-7; TRBD1 agrees at 9 bases. V lost 5 bases and J lost 0; bases outside the gene matches: 2. In germline, CDR1 is MNHEY, CDR2 SMNVEV (reference sequence). The length of the CDR3 is 14 residues. In DNA form, the CDR3 reads TGTGCCAGCAGTCGACAGGGGGTCTCCTACGAGCAGTACTTC. Its translation: CASSRQGVSYEQYF.

The chain joins TRBV4-3 to TRBJ2-1; possible D gene TRBD2, 5 bases. The CDR3 totals 15 residues. V was cut by 2 bases and J by 5 bases, with 13 bases left in between. The germline V gene has CDR1 LGHNA and CDR2 YSLEER. DNA for the CDR3: TGCGCCAGCAGCCAACTAGCAGACACCGACAATGAGCAGTTCTTC. This sequence encodes CASSQLADTDNEQFF.

This chain joins TRBV7-2 and TRBJ2-3; no reliable D call. The V gene lost 1 base and the J gene lost 2 bases, with 7 bases spanning the gap. From germline, CDR1 is SGHTA and CDR2 FQGNSA. The CDR3 sequence is 14 residues long. The CDR3 bases are TGTGCCAGCAGCTTAGATCCCTTCACAGATACGCAGTATTTT. Translated, it gives CASSLDPFTDTQYF.